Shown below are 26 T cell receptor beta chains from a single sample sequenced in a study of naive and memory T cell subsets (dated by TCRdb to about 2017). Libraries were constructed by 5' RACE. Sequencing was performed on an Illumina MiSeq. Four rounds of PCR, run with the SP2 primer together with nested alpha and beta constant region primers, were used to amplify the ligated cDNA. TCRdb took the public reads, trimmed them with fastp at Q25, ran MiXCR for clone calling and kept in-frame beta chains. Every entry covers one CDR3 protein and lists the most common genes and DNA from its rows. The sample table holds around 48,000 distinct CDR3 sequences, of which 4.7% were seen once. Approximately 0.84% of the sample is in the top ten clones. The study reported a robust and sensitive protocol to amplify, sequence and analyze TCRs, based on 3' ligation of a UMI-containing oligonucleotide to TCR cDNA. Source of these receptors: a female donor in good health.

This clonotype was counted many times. CDR3 in amino acids: CASSPPAMRLASRVEQFF. The CDR3, as DNA: TGTGCCAGCTCACCACCGGCAATGAGACTAGCGTCGCGAGTAGAGCAGTTCTTC. The chain is built from TRBV18 and TRBJ2-1, with 8 nucleotides matching TRBD2. Germline loops: CDR1 KGHSH, CDR2 LQKENI. The CDR3 contains 18 residues. Trimming removed 0 bases from V and 10 bases from J; junction bases left unmatched: 17. The full variable domain, with the rest looked up from reference TRBV18 and TRBJ2-1, is NAGVMQNPRHLVRRRGQEARLRCSPMKGHSHVYWYRQLPEEGLKFMVYLQKENIIDESGMPKERFSAEFPKEGPSILRIQQVVRGDSAAYFCASSPPAMRLASRVEQFFGPGTRLTVL.

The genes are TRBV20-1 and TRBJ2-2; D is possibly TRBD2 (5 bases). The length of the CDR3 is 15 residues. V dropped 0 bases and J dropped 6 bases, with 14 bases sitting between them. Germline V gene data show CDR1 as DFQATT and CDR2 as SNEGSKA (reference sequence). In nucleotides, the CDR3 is TGCAGTGCTAGAGACGTGGGCGGGCGGGCCGGGGAGCTGTTTTTT. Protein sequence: CSARDVGGRAGELFF.

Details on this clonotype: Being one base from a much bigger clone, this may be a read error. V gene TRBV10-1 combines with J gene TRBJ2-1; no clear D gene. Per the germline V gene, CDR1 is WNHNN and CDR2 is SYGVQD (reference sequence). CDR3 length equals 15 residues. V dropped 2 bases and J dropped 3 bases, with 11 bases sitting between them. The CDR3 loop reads CASSEDSGCYNEQFF. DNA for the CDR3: TGCGCCAGCAGTGAGGACTCTGGGTGCTACAATGAGCAGTTCTTC.

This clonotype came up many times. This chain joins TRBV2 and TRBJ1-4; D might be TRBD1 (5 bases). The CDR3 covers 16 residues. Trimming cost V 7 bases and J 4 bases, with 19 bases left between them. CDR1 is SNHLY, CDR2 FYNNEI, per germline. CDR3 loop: CASKHGRERINEKLFF. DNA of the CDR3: TGTGCCAGCAAGCACGGCAGGGAGAGGATTAATGAAAAACTGTTTTTT.

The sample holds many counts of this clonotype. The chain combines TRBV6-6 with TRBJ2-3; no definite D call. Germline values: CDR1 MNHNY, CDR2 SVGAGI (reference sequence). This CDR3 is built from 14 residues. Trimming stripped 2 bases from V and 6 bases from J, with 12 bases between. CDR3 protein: CASSYDGPIDTQYF. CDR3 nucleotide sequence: TGTGCCAGCAGTTACGATGGACCGATCGATACGCAGTATTTT.

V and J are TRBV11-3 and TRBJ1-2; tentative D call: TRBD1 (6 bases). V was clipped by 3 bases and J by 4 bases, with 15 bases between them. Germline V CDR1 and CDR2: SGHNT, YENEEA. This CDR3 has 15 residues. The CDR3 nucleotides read TGTGCCAGCAGCTTCTGTCCGGGACATCCCTATGGCTACACCTTC. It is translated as CASSFCPGHPYGYTF.

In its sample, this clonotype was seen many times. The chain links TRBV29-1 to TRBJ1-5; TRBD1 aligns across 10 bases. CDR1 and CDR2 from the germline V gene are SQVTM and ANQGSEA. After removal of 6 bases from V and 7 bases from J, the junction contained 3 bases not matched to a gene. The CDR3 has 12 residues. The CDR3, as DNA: TGCAGCGTCCAGACAGGGGGCCAGCCCCAGCATTTT. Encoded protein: CSVQTGGQPQHF.

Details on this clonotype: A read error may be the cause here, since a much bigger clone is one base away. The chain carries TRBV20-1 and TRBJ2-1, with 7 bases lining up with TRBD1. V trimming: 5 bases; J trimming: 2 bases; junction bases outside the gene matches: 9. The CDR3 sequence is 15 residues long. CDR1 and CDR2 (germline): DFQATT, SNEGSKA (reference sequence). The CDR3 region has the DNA TGCAGTGCTCCTAGGGGGCGAAGCACCTACAATGAGCAGTTCTTC. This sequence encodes CSAPRGRSTYNEQFF.

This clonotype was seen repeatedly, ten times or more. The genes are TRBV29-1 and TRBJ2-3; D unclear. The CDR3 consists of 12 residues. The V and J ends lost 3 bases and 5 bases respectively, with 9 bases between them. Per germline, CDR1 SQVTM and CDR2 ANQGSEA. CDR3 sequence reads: CSVELEGDTQYF. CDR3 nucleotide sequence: TGCAGCGTTGAGCTAGAAGGAGATACGCAGTATTTT.

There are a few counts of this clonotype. CDR3 sequence (DNA): TGTGCCAGCGGGACAGCGATCTATGGCTACACCTTC. Translating gives CASGTAIYGYTF. This chain connects TRBV18 to TRBJ1-2; 7 bases are a match to TRBD1. The junction had 4 bases not matched to a gene; V was cut back by 8 bases and J by 4 bases. The germline gives CDR1 KGHSH, CDR2 LQKENI. This CDR3 has 12 amino acids.

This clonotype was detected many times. Here the CDR3 reads CSATGVDEQYF. Here the CDR3 DNA reads TGCAGCGCGACAGGGGTCGACGAGCAGTACTTC. The V call is TRBV29-1, the J call TRBJ2-7; 8 nucleotides match TRBD1. The germline V gene has CDR1 SQVTM and CDR2 ANQGSEA. The V segment lost 7 bases and the J segment 5 bases; nucleotides outside the gene matches: 4. This CDR3 contains 11 residues.

CDR3 sequence reads: CASGSQQTNEKLFF. DNA of the CDR3: TGTGCCAGCGGTTCACAGCAGACTAATGAAAAACTGTTTTTT. The V gene is TRBV6-2 or TRBV6-3, the J gene TRBJ1-4; unclear D gene. With 8 bases removed from V and 2 bases from J, the gap between germline ends came to 12 bases. The V gene's germline CDR1 is MNHEY and CDR2 SVGEGT. The CDR3 contains 14 residues.

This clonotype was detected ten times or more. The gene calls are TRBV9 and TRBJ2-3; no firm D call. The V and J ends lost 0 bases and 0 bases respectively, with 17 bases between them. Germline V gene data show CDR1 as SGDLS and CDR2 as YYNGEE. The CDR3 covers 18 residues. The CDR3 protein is CASSVGMDTTHSTDTQYF. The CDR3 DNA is TGTGCCAGCAGCGTAGGGATGGATACCACCCATAGCACAGATACGCAGTATTTT.

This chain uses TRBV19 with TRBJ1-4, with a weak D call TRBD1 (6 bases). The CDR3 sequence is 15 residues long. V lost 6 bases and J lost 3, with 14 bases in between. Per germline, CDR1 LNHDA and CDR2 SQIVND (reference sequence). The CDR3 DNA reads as TGTGCCAGTAGCGATCGGACAGCTCCTAATGAAAAACTGTTTTTT. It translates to CASSDRTAPNEKLFF.

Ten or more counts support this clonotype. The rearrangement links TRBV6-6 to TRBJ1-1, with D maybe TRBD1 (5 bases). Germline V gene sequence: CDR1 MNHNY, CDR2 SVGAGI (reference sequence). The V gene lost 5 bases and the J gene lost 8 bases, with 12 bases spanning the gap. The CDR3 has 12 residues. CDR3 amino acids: CASSRDPGEAFF. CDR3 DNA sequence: TGTGCCAGCAGTCGGGACCCAGGGGAAGCTTTCTTT.

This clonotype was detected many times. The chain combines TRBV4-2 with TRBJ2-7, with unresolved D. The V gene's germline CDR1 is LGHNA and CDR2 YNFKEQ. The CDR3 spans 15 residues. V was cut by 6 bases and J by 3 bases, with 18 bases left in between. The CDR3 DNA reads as TGTGCCAGCAGGGGAATTGGCCTGAAACGCTACGAGCAGTACTTC. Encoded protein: CASRGIGLKRYEQYF.

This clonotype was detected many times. This CDR3 is CAWSPISETQYF. CDR3 nucleotide sequence: TGTGCCTGGAGTCCAATATCGGAGACCCAGTACTTC. This chain links TRBV30 with TRBJ2-5; D remains unclear. V was trimmed by 2 bases and J by 5 bases, leaving 9 bases between them. The CDR3 is made up of 12 amino acids. The germline V gene has CDR1 GTSNPN and CDR2 SVGIG (reference sequence).

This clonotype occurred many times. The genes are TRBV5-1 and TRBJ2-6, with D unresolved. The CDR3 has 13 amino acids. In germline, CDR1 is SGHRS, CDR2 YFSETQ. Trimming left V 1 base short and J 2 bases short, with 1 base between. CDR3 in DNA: TGCGCCAGCAGCTTGACTGGGGCCAACGTCCTGACTTTC. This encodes CASSLTGANVLTF.

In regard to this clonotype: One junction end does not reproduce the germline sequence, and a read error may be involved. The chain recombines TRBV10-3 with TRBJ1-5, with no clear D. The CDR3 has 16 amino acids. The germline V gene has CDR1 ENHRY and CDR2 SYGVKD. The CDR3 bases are TGTGCCATCAGTGAGTCCGACTGGGAGGGCGATCAGCCCAAGCATTTT. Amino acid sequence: CAISESDWEGDQPKHF.

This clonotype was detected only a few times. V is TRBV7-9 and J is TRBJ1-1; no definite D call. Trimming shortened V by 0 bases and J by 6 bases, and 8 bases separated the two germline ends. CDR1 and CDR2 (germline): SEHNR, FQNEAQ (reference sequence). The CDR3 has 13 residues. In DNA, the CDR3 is TGTGCCAGCAGCTTAGCTGGCGGTTCTGAAGCTTTCTTT. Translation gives CASSLAGGSEAFF.

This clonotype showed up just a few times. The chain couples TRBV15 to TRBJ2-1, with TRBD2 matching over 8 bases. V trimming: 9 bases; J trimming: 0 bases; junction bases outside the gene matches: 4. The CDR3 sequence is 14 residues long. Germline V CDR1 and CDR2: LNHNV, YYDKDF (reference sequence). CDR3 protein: CATKAGASYNEQFF. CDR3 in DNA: TGTGCCACAAAAGCGGGGGCCTCCTACAATGAGCAGTTCTTC.

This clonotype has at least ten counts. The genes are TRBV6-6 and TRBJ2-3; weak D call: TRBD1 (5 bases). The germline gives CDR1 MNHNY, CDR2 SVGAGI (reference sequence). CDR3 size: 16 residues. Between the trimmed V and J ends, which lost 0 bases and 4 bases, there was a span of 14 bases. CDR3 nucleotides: TGTGCCAGCAGTTACTCGCCAGGGTCACAAGCAGATACGCAGTATTTT. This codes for CASSYSPGSQADTQYF.

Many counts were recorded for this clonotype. The chain's CDR3 is CASRPLTIGAGEKLFF. The CDR3 DNA is TGTGCCAGTAGGCCCCTGACGATAGGCGCGGGGGAAAAACTGTTTTTT. The chain is built from TRBV19 and TRBJ1-4; no reliable D call. CDR3 size: 16 residues. Trimming stripped 6 bases from V and 8 bases from J, with 22 bases between. Germline lookup yields CDR1 LNHDA and CDR2 SQIVND (reference sequence).

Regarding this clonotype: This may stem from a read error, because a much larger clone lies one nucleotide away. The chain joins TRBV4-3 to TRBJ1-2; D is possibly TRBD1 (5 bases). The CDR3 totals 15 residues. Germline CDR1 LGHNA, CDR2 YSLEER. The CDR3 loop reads CASSQERGLNYGDTF. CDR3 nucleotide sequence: TGCGCCAGCAGCCAAGAGAGGGGACTAAACTATGGCGACACCTTC.

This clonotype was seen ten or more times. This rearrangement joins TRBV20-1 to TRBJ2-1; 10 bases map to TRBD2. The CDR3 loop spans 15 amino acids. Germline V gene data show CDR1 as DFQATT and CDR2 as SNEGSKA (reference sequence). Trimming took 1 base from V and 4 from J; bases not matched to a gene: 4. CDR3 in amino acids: CSARVRLAGYNEQFF. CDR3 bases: TGCAGTGCTAGAGTTAGACTAGCGGGTTACAATGAGCAGTTCTTC.

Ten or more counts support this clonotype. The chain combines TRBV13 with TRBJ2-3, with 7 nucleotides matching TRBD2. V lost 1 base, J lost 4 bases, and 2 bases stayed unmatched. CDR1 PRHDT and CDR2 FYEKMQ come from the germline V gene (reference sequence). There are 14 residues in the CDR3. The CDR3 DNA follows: TGTGCCAGCAGCTTAGCTAGCGGCCCAGATACGCAGTATTTT. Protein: CASSLASGPDTQYF. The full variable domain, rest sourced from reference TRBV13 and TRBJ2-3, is AAGVIQSPRHLIKEKRETATLKCYPIPRHDTVYWYQQGPGQDPQFLISFYEKMQSDKGSIPDRFSAQQFSDYHSELNMSSLELGDSALYFCASSLASGPDTQYFGPGTRLTVL.